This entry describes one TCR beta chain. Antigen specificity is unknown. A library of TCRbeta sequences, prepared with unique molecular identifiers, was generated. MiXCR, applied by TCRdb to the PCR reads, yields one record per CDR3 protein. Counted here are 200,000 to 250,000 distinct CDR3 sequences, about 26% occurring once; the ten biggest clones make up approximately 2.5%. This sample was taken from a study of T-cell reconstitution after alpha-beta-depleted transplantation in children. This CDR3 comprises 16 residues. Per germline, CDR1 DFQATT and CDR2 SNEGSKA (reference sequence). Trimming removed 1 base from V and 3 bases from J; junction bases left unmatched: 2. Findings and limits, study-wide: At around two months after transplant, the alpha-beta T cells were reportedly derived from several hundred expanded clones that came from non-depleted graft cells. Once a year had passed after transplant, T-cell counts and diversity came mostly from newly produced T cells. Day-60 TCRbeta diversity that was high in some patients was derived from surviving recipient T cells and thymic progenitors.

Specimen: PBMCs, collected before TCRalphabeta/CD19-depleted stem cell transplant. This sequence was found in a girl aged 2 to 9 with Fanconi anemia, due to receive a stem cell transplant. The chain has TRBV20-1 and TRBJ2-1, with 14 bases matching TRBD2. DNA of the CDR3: TGCAGTGCTAGAGGGACTAGCGGGAGGAACTACAATGAGCAGTTCTTC. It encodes CSARGTSGRNYNEQFF.